This TCR beta chain was identified during a study of early T cells in non-severe SARS-CoV-2 infection. This clonotype was seen repeatedly, ten times or more. TCRdb itself ran the 5' RACE reads through MiXCR, one entry per CDR3 protein. Here the sample spans some 30,000 distinct CDR3 sequences, about 5% being singletons. The TCR comes from an adult who was a healthcare worker with PCR-confirmed SARS-CoV-2 infection or an uninfected control (not recorded which). Sequencing used whole blood.

The CDR3, as DNA: TGTGCCAGCAGCGGGTCCTACGAGCAGTACTTC. Protein: CASSGSYEQYF. The chain carries TRBV5-4 and TRBJ2-7; D is unresolved. With 4 bases removed from V and 1 base from J, the gap between germline ends came to 3 bases. The germline CDR1 and CDR2 sequences are SGHNT and YYREEE (reference sequence). The CDR3 consists of 11 residues.